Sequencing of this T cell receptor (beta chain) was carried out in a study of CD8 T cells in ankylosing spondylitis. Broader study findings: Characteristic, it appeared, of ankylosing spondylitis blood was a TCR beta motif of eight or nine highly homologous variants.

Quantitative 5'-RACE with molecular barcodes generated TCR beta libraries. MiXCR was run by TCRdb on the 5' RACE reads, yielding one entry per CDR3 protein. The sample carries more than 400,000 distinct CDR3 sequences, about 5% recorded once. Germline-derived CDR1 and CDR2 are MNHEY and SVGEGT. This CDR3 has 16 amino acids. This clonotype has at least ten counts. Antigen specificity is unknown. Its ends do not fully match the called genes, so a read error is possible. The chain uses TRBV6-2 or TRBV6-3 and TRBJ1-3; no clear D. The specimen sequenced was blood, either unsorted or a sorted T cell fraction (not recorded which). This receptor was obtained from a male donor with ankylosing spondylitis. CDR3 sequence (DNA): TGTGCCAGCAGATACTACCGGGATTCAACTGGAAACACCATATATTTT. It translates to CASRYYRDSTGNTIYF.